This is a list of T cell receptor beta chains from one sample in a study of blood T cell repertoires in COVID-19. The protocol was immunoSEQ multiplex PCR, while the TCRdb copy is restricted to in-frame clones and leaves out a portion. This sample carries roughly 33,000 clones, approximately 81% of them seen once, and the ten largest clones take about 15%. The material sequenced was peripheral blood. These receptors all come from a human donor with acute or convalescent COVID-19. The donor label of this sample is uncertain. Both conserved end residues are part of each CDR3. D genes are given only for firm matches. Clone size, where shown, is once, few, many, or a class for clones that have expanded.

CDR3 protein	CDR3 DNA	D gene	J gene	clone size	V gene
CASSLKGGQGYGYTF	TGTGCCAGCAGCCTAAAGGGGGGACAGGGTTATGGCTACACCTTC	TRBD1	TRBJ1-2	.	TRBV3-1/TRBV3-2
CASRSSVTGIQNIQYF	TGTGCCAGCAGAAGTTCCGTCACAGGGATCCAAAACATTCAGTACTTC	.	TRBJ2-4	.	TRBV27
CASSEGNQPQHF	TGTGCCAGTAGCGAGGGCAATCAGCCCCAGCATTTT	.	TRBJ1-5	.	TRBV28
CASSGQGGNTEAFF	TGTGCCAGCAGTGGACAGGGGGGGAACACTGAAGCTTTCTTT	TRBD1	TRBJ1-1	.	TRBV6-6
CASSRDRGYTEAFF	TGTGCCAGCAGCAGAGACAGGGGCTACACTGAAGCTTTCTTT	TRBD1	TRBJ1-1	.	TRBV27
CASSLTGAQETQYF	TGTGCCAGCAGCTTAACAGGGGCGCAAGAGACCCAGTACTTC	TRBD1	TRBJ2-5	.	TRBV9
CASSQRDRVSPLHF	TGTGCCAGCAGCCAACGGGACAGGGTATCACCCCTCCACTTT	TRBD1	TRBJ1-6	.	TRBV3-1/TRBV3-2
CASSLTTSGSPLHF	TGTGCCAGCAGCTTAACAACGTCCGGGTCACCCCTCCACTTT	.	TRBJ1-6	.	TRBV7-3
CASSLAVRQEKLFF	TGTGCCAGCAGCTTAGCGGTGAGACAGGAAAAACTGTTTTTT	.	TRBJ1-4	few	TRBV7-2
CASSEMNTEAFF	TGTGCCAGTTCAGAGATGAACACTGAAGCTTTCTTT	.	TRBJ1-1	.	TRBV18
CASSVAEDRGTYEQYF	TGTGCCAGCAGCGTAGCGGAGGACAGGGGGACCTACGAGCAGTACTTC	TRBD1	TRBJ2-7	.	TRBV9
CASSANRQGSNTGELFF	TGTGCCAGCAGCGCCAACCGACAGGGTTCGAACACCGGGGAGCTGTTTTTT	TRBD1	TRBJ2-2	.	TRBV9
CASSDRGAGEKLFF	TGTGCCAGCAGTGACCGGGGGGCGGGTGAAAAACTGTTTTTT	.	TRBJ1-4	.	TRBV28
CASRGQTETQYF	TGTGCCAGCAGAGGACAGACAGAGACCCAGTACTTC	.	TRBJ2-5	.	TRBV12-3/TRBV12-4
CASSLGLAGAQFQETQYF	TGTGCCAGCAGCTTGGGGCTAGCGGGAGCCCAGTTTCAAGAGACCCAGTACTTC	TRBD2	TRBJ2-5	.	TRBV5-4
CASSRTGAYGYTF	TGTGCCAGCAGTCGGACAGGGGCCTATGGCTACACCTTC	TRBD1	TRBJ1-2	once	TRBV25-1
CASSLVGTTGAEQFF	TGTGCCAGCAGCTTAGTCGGGACTACAGGTGCCGAGCAGTTCTTC	TRBD2	TRBJ2-1	few	TRBV7-8
CASSLLSSPLHF	TGTGCCAGCAGCCTCCTTAGTTCACCCCTCCACTTT	.	TRBJ1-6	.	TRBV12-3/TRBV12-4
CASSQTGGAEAFF	TGTGCCAGCAGCCAAACAGGGGGAGCGGAAGCTTTCTTT	TRBD1	TRBJ1-1	.	TRBV3-1/TRBV3-2
CALDRVTGNTIYF	TGTGCCTTGGACAGGGTTACTGGAAACACCATATATTTT	TRBD1	TRBJ1-3	.	TRBV30
CASSRQGGDPMNTEAFF	TGTGCCAGCTCACGCCAGGGGGGCGACCCCATGAACACTGAAGCTTTCTTT	TRBD1	TRBJ1-1	.	TRBV18
CASSDSNGAGYTF	TGCGCCAGCAGTGACTCTAATGGAGCTGGCTACACCTTC	.	TRBJ1-2	.	TRBV10-1
CSARDRGAYEQYF	TGCAGCGCCCGGGACAGGGGGGCGTACGAGCAGTACTTC	TRBD1	TRBJ2-7	once	TRBV29-1
CASSLQGADGYTF	TGTGCCAGCAGCTTACAGGGGGCGGATGGCTACACCTTC	TRBD1	TRBJ1-2	.	TRBV11-3
CASSRVGVGGSTNEKLFF	TGTGCCAGTAGTAGGGTAGGAGTGGGAGGCTCAACTAATGAAAAACTGTTTTTT	.	TRBJ1-4	.	TRBV19
CASSPPGKEPEQYF	TGTGCCAGCAGCCCCCCGGGGAAGGAGCCCGAGCAGTACTTC	.	TRBJ2-7	.	TRBV9
CASSPPGLYYNEQFF	TGTGCCAGCAGCCCCCCGGGACTATACTACAATGAGCAGTTCTTC	TRBD2	TRBJ2-1	.	TRBV3-1/TRBV3-2
CASSETVDSPLHF	TGTGCCAGCAGTGAGACAGTTGACTCACCCCTCCACTTT	.	TRBJ1-6	few	TRBV9
CASRNSRKASGNEQYF	TGCGCCAGCAGGAACAGCAGGAAGGCTAGCGGGAACGAGCAGTACTTC	TRBD2	TRBJ2-7	.	TRBV23-1
CASSYLAVTGELFF	TGTGCCAGCAGTTACCTAGCGGTCACCGGGGAGCTGTTTTTT	TRBD2	TRBJ2-2	once	TRBV7-9
CASSLGQGYYEQYF	TGTGCCAGCAGCTTGGGACAGGGCTACTACGAGCAGTACTTC	TRBD1	TRBJ2-7	few	TRBV5-4
CASSTLGQGNTEAFF	TGTGCCAGTAGTACCCTGGGACAGGGGAACACTGAAGCTTTCTTT	TRBD1	TRBJ1-1	.	TRBV19
CASSPRGDTEAFF	TGCGCCAGCAGCCCCCGGGGGGACACTGAAGCTTTCTTT	.	TRBJ1-1	once	TRBV4-3
CASTVTGGNSPLHF	TGTGCCAGCACAGTGACAGGGGGCAATTCACCCCTCCACTTT	TRBD1	TRBJ1-6	.	TRBV18
CASSLSRLGRAQYF	TGTGCCAGCAGTTTATCCCGCTTGGGGAGGGCGCAGTATTTT	TRBD2	TRBJ2-3	.	TRBV28
CASSYSPRDSPLHF	TGTGCCAGCAGTTACTCTCCCCGGGATTCACCCCTCCACTTT	.	TRBJ1-6	.	TRBV6-2/TRBV6-3
CAWSGQINTEAFF	TGTGCCTGGAGTGGACAGATAAACACTGAAGCTTTCTTT	.	TRBJ1-1	.	TRBV30
CASSSGQELVRGYTF	TGTGCCAGCAGCTCTGGACAGGAGCTTGTTCGGGGCTACACCTTC	TRBD1	TRBJ1-2	.	TRBV7-2
CASSPHPGTGAYEQYF	TGTGCCAGCTCACCCCACCCCGGGACAGGGGCCTACGAGCAGTACTTC	TRBD1	TRBJ2-7	.	TRBV18
CASSLLSANQPQHF	TGTGCCAGCAGTTTATTGAGTGCCAATCAGCCCCAGCATTTT	.	TRBJ1-5	.	TRBV28